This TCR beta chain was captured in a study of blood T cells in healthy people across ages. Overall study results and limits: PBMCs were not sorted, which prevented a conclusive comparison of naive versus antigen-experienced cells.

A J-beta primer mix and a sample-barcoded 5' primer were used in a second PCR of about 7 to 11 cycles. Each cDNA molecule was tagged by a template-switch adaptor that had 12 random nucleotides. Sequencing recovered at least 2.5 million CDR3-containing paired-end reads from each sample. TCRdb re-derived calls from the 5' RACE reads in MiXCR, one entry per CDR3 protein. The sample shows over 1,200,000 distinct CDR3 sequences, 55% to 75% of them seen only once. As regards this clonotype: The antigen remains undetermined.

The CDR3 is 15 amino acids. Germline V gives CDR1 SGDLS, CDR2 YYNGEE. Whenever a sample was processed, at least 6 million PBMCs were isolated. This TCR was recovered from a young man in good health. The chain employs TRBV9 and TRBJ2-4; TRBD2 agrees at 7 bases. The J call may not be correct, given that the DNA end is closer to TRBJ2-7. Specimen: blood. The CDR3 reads CASSRTPGGTIEQYF. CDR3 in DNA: TGTGCCAGCAGCCGGACACCGGGAGGTACTATCGAGCAGTACTTC.